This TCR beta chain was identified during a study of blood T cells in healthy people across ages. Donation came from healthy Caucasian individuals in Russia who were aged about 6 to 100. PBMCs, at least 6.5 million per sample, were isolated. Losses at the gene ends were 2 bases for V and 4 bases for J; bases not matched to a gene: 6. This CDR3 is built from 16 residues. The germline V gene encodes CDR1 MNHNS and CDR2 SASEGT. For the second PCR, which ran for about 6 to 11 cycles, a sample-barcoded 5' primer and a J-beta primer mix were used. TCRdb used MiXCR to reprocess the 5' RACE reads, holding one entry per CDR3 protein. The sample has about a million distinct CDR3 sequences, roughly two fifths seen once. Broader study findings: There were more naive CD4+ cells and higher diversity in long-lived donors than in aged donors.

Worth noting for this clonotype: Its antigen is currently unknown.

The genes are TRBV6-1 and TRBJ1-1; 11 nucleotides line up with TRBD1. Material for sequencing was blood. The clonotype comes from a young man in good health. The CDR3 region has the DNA TGTGCCAGCAGTGAATTTTCTGGGACAGGGGGCACTGAAGCTTTCTTT. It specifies CASSEFSGTGGTEAFF.